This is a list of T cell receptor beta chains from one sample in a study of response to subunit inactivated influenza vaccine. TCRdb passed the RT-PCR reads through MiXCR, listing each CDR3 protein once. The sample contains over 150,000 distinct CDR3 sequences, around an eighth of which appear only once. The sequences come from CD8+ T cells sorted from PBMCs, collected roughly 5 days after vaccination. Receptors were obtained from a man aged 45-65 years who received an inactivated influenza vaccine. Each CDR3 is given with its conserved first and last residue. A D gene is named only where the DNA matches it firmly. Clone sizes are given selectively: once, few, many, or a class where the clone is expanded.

CSVEDPGTTYGYTF	TGCAGCGTTGAAGACCCCGGGACCACTTATGGCTACACCTTC	.	TRBV29-1	TRBJ1-2	.
CASSLEGVLNSPLHF	TGTGCCAGCAGCTTAGAGGGGGTTTTGAATTCACCCCTCCACTTT	.	TRBV7-6	TRBJ1-6	.
CSVVVGEQFF	TGCAGCGTTGTAGTTGGTGAGCAGTTCTTC	.	TRBV29-1	TRBJ2-1	few
CSARARDRGSYEQYF	TGCAGTGCTAGAGCCCGGGACAGGGGAAGCTACGAGCAGTACTTC	TRBD1	TRBV20-1	TRBJ2-7	few
CAIMGPTTYEQYF	TGTGCCATCATGGGACCCACGACCTACGAGCAGTACTTC	.	TRBV10-3	TRBJ2-7	few
CSVAPGSGSYNEQFF	TGCAGCGTGGCCCCGGGTAGCGGGAGCTACAATGAGCAGTTCTTC	TRBD2	TRBV29-1	TRBJ2-1	.
CAISESMGTTGANVLTF	TGTGCCATCAGTGAGTCGATGGGGACAACTGGGGCCAACGTCCTGACTTTC	.	TRBV10-3	TRBJ2-6	.
CSARAGAGTISTDTQYF	TGCAGTGCTAGAGCCGGAGCGGGAACCATTAGCACAGATACGCAGTATTTT	TRBD2	TRBV20-1	TRBJ2-3	few
CASSESGGAPDTQYF	TGTGCCAGCAGTGAGTCCGGGGGGGCCCCAGATACGCAGTATTTT	TRBD2	TRBV6-4	TRBJ2-3	.
CASSETGGEQYF	TGTGCCAGCAGTGAAACCGGTGGGGAGCAGTACTTC	.	TRBV25-1	TRBJ2-7	.
CASSEAHEQYF	TGTGCCAGCAGTGAAGCTCACGAGCAGTACTTC	.	TRBV2	TRBJ2-7	few
CSVSRTSGVYEQYF	TGCAGCGTTTCCCGGACTAGCGGAGTCTACGAGCAGTACTTC	TRBD2	TRBV29-1	TRBJ2-7	few
CASSYWAGEGGYGYTF	TGTGCCAGCAGTTACTGGGCAGGGGAAGGAGGCTATGGCTACACCTTC	.	TRBV6-5	TRBJ1-2	many
CASSLYGTPRVDEQYF	TGTGCCAGCAGCCTCTACGGGACACCGCGAGTCGACGAGCAGTACTTC	.	TRBV14	TRBJ2-7	.
CASRPSGTTLLVDTQYF	TGCGCCAGCAGGCCATCCGGGACTACCCTTCTGGTGGATACGCAGTATTTT	TRBD2	TRBV5-1	TRBJ2-3	.
CASSLAGGPIDTQYF	TGTGCCAGCAGCTTAGCGGGGGGGCCCATAGATACGCAGTATTTT	.	TRBV7-9	TRBJ2-3	many
CACPRTGTAELFF	TGTGCCTGCCCAAGGACAGGCACCGCGGAGCTGTTTTTT	TRBD1	TRBV30	TRBJ2-2	once
CASSSPPSGQETQYF	TGTGCCAGCAGTTCCCCCCCTAGCGGGCAAGAGACCCAGTACTTC	TRBD2	TRBV12-3/TRBV12-4	TRBJ2-5	few
CASNATGTGGSYEQYF	TGTGCCAGCAACGCGACCGGGACAGGGGGCTCCTACGAGCAGTACTTC	TRBD1	TRBV7-6	TRBJ2-7	.
CASSQRSGTSYEQYF	TGCGCCAGCAGCCAAAGAAGCGGTACCTCCTACGAGCAGTACTTC	.	TRBV4-1	TRBJ2-7	.
CSVVGQGTNTEAFF	TGCAGCGTTGTGGGACAGGGAACGAACACTGAAGCTTTCTTT	TRBD1	TRBV29-1	TRBJ1-1	few
CASSQLTSGSSEQYF	TGCGCCAGCAGCCAGCTGACTAGCGGGAGTAGCGAGCAGTACTTC	TRBD2	TRBV4-3	TRBJ2-7	few
CASSLFRELGNEQFF	TGTGCCAGCAGCTTATTTAGAGAATTGGGCAATGAGCAGTTCTTC	.	TRBV7-9	TRBJ2-1	few
CASRGTNEKLFF	TGCGCCAGCAGGGGCACAAATGAAAAACTGTTTTTT	.	TRBV4-1	TRBJ1-4	.
CASSLAGGRAYEQYF	TGTGCCAGCAGTTTAGCGGGGGGCAGGGCCTACGAGCAGTACTTC	.	TRBV12-3/TRBV12-4	TRBJ2-7	few
CASSSAGGYEQYF	TGTGCCAGCAGCTCCGCAGGGGGCTACGAGCAGTACTTC	TRBD1	TRBV5-8	TRBJ2-7	few
CASSLITQMYGYTF	TGTGCCAGCAGCTTAATAACACAAATGTATGGCTACACCTTC	.	TRBV7-9	TRBJ1-2	many
CASSGSNNEQFF	TGCGCCAGCAGCGGGTCGAACAATGAGCAGTTCTTC	.	TRBV5-1	TRBJ2-1	many
CASWTGVSTDTQYF	TGTGCCAGCTGGACTGGTGTAAGCACAGATACGCAGTATTTT	.	TRBV28	TRBJ2-3	.